This T cell receptor beta chain was recovered during a study of shared clonotypes between healthy human individuals. There are 14 residues in the CDR3. The germline gives CDR1 SNHLY, CDR2 FYNNEI. V lost 4 bases, J lost 0 bases, and 10 bases lay in between. Those who donated, Caucasian adults without exception, all lived in Nashville, Tennessee. Sequencing of unsorted PBMC DNA was carried out using ten immunoSEQ deep assay plates. How the authors handled the data: Junction-only immunoSEQ data arrived without quality scores, meaning filtering differed. TCRdb's table, derived via immunoSEQ multiplex PCR, lists solely in-frame clones and lacks some. Clone size and the V and J calls come from that table; the DNA yielded D and trimming. Of about 490,000 clones in the sample, around 80% were seen once.

The TCR originated in a woman aged 40 to 49 in good health. Some clones in this sample may be carry-over from other donors' samples. The chain carries TRBV2 and TRBJ2-7, with D possibly TRBD1 on 5 matching bases. The sequenced material came from PBMCs. Here the CDR3 reads CASSVTGYSYEQYF. DNA for the CDR3: TGTGCCAGCAGTGTAACAGGCTACTCCTACGAGCAGTACTTC.